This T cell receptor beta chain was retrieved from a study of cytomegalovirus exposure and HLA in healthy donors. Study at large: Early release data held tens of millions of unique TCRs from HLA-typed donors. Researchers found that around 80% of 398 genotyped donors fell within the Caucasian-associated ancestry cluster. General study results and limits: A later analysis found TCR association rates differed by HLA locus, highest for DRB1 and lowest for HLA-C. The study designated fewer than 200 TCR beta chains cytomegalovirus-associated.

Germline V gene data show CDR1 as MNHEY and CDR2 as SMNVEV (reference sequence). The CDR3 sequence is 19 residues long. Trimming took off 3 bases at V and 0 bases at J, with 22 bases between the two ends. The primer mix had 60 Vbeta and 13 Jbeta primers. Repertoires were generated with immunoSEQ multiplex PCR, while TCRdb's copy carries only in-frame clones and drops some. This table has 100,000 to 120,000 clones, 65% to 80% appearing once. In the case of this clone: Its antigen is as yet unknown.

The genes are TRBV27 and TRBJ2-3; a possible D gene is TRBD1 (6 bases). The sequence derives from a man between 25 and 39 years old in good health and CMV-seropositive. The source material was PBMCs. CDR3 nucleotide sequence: TGTGCCAGCAGTTTTCGAAAGTCCCGGGACAAAAACAGCACAGATACGCAGTATTTT. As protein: CASSFRKSRDKNSTDTQYF.